This T cell receptor (beta chain) was profiled in a study of CD8 T cells in Susac syndrome. The sequenced target, TCR beta, came from blood CD8+ and CD4+ T cells. Trimming shortened V by 8 bases and J by 8 bases, and 21 bases separated the two germline ends. This CDR3 comprises 14 residues. Germline V gives CDR1 MGHDK, CDR2 SYGVNS. The RNA, roughly 0.45 to 1 ug, was put through reverse transcription using random hexamers. The amplification used immunoSEQ multiplex PCR on TCR beta CDR3; it spanned 54 Vbeta and 13 Jbeta. TCRdb re-called the immunoSEQ multiplex PCR reads through MiXCR, storing one row per CDR3 protein. The sample includes about 430,000 distinct CDR3 sequences, 85% to 90% of them seen just once.

The receptor's source is a human donor with multiple sclerosis. The gene calls are TRBV25-1 and TRBJ1-2; D may be TRBD1 (5 bases). The sequencing input was CD8+ T cells from PBMCs. CDR3 region: CASCGGSFGRGYTF. In DNA, the CDR3 is TGTGCCAGCTGTGGGGGGTCTTTTGGGCGGGGCTACACCTTC.